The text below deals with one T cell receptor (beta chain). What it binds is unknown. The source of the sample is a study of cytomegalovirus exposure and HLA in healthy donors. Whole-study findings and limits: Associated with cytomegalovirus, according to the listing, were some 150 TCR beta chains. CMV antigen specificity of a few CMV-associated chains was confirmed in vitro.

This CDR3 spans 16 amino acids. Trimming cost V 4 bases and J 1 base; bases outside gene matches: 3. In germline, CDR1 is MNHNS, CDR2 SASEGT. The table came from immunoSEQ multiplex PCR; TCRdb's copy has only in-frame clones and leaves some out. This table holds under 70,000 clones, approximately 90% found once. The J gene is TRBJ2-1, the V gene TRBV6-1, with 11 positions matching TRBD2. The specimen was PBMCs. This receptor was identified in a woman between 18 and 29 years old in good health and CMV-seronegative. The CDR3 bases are TGTGCCAGCAGTGCTACTAGCGGGGGATCCTACAATGAGCAGTTCTTC. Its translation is CASSATSGGSYNEQFF.